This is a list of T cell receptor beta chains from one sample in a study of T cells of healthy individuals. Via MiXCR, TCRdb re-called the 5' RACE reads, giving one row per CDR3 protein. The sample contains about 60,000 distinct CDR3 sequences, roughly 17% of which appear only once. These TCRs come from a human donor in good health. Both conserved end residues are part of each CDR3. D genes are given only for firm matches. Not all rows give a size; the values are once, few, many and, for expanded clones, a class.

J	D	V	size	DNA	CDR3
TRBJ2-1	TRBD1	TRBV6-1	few	TGTGCCAGCAGTGCCCGGGACAGGGATAACAATGGGCAGTTCTTC	CASSARDRDNNGQFF
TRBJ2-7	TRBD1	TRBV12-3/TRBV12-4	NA	TGTGCCAGCAGGTTCGGGACAGGCTACGAGCAGTACTTC	CASRFGTGYEQYF
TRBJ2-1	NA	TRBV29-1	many	TGCAGCGTGCATGCAGGGGTACCCTACAATGAGCAGTTCTTC	CSVHAGVPYNEQFF
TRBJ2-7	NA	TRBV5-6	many	TGTGCCAGCAGCTCTCACTACGAGCAGTACTTC	CASSSHYEQYF
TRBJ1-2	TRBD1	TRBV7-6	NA	TGTGCCAGCAGTCGACAGGGAATATATGGCTACACCTTC	CASSRQGIYGYTF
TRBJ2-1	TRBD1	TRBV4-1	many	TGCGCCAGCAGCCAAGTTACAGGGGGGTATGAGCAGTTCTTC	CASSQVTGGYEQFF
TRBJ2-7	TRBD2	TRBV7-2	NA	TGTGCCAGCAGCGCCGAGACTAGCGGGAGCTACGAGCAGTACTTC	CASSAETSGSYEQYF
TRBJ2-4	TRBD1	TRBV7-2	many	TGTGCCAGCAGCTCCCGATCAGGGACAGGGGGCGAGAGGTACATTCAGTACTTC	CASSSRSGTGGERYIQYF
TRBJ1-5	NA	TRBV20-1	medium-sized	TGCAGTGCCACTTCTCTAGAGGGCCACGAGAAGGTCTGGCCCCAGCATTTT	CSATSLEGHEKVWPQHF
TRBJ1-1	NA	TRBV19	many	TGTGCCAGTAGTGTACTCCAGGGAGTCGGTTGGACTGAAGCTTTCTTT	CASSVLQGVGWTEAFF
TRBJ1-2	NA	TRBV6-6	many	TGTGCCACCCGTAGTATTTACGGGGACACAGCTCGTGGCTACACCTTC	CATRSIYGDTARGYTF
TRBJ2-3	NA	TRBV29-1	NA	TGCAGCGTTGTTTACTTCGGTACGCAGTATTTT	CSVVYFGTQYF
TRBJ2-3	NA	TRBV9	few	TGTGCCAGCAGCGCCGCAGATACGCAGTATTTT	CASSAADTQYF
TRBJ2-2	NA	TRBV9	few	TGTGCCAGCAGCCGAAGTCTAAACACCGGGGAGCTGTTTTTT	CASSRSLNTGELFF
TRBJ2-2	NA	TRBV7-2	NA	TGTGCCAGCAGCCCCTTACAGGGCGGCACCGGGGAGCTGTTTTTT	CASSPLQGGTGELFF
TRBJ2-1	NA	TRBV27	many	TGTGCCAGCAGTTTATCGAGGATCTATGAGCAGTTCTTC	CASSLSRIYEQFF
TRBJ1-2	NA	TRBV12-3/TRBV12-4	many	TGTGCCAGCAGCCCCCGTTCCGGGGGGGCGGCGATTCGGGACACCTTC	CASSPRSGGAAIRDTF
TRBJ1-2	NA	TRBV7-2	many	TGTGCCAGCAGCTCCCGGGACGGCTTGGCTCCTAACTATGGCTACACCTTC	CASSSRDGLAPNYGYTF
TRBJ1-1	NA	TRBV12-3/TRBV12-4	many	TGTGCCAGCAGAGACCGAGGGGGCACTGAAGCTTTCTTT	CASRDRGGTEAFF
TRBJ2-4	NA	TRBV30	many	TGTGCCTGGAGTGGGGGCAGGAAAGCCAAAAACATTCAGTACTTC	CAWSGGRKAKNIQYF
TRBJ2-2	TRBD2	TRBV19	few	TGTGCCAGTAGTTCCCGACTAGCGCCCACCGGGGAGCTGTTTTTT	CASSSRLAPTGELFF
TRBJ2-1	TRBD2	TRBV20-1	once	TGCAGTGCTAGGAGGGGGACTAGCGGGAGGGACAGTGAGCAGTTCTTC	CSARRGTSGRDSEQFF
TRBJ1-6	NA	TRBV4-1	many	TGCGCCAGCAGCCCCTTGACACTGAATTCACCCCTCCACTTT	CASSPLTLNSPLHF
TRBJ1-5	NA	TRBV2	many	TGTGCCAGCCGGGGGACTACCAATCAGCCCCAGCATTTT	CASRGTTNQPQHF
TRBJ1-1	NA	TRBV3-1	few	TGTGCCAGCAGGGGGGACGACAACACTGAAGCTTTCTTT	CASRGDDNTEAFF
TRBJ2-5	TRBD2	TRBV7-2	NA	TGTGCCAGCAGCTTTAGCGGGGGGGCTGTGAAGACCCAGTACTTC	CASSFSGGAVKTQYF
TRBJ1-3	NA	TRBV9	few	TGTGCCAGCAGCGTAGACGGACCGACCTCTGGAAACACCATATATTTT	CASSVDGPTSGNTIYF
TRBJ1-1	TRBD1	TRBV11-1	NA	TGTGCCAGCAGCCCTGGGGACAGGACCCAGGACACTGAAGCTTTCTTT	CASSPGDRTQDTEAFF